The rows below give T cell receptor beta chains drawn from one sample of a study of cytomegalovirus exposure and HLA in healthy donors. Sequencing used immunoSEQ multiplex PCR; TCRdb keeps in-frame clones, though not all of them. The repertoire holds approximately 170,000 clones, with around 84% as singletons. The specimen sequenced was PBMCs. The receptors derive from a boy younger than 10 in good health and CMV-seronegative. The CDR3 runs from the conserved cysteine through the conserved F or W. The D gene is left open where the match is weak. Some rows mark clone size as missing; the rest say once, few, many or name a class of expanded clone.

v_gene: TRBV28
abundance: .
len: 17
j_gene: TRBJ1-2
d_gene: .
CDR3nt: TGTGCCAGCAGCCCGGGATTTCTCCTGATGGGGAACTATGGCTACACCTTC
CDR3aa: CASSPGFLLMGNYGYTF

v_gene: TRBV27
abundance: .
len: 14
j_gene: TRBJ2-1
d_gene: TRBD1
CDR3nt: TGTGCCAGCAGTGTCCTGACAGGGGTCGATGAGCAGTTCTTC
CDR3aa: CASSVLTGVDEQFF

v_gene: TRBV10-1
abundance: .
len: 13
j_gene: TRBJ1-1
d_gene: .
CDR3nt: TGCGCCAGCAGTGCCGGGACAAACACTGAAGCTTTCTTT
CDR3aa: CASSAGTNTEAFF

v_gene: TRBV25-1
abundance: few
len: 13
j_gene: TRBJ1-3
d_gene: TRBD1
CDR3nt: TGTGCCAGCAGGGGGACAGAGAGAGACACCATATATTTT
CDR3aa: CASRGTERDTIYF

v_gene: TRBV27
abundance: .
len: 13
j_gene: TRBJ1-5
d_gene: TRBD1
CDR3nt: TGTGCCAGCAGTTGGGACAGTAAGAGTCCCCAGCATTTT
CDR3aa: CASSWDSKSPQHF

v_gene: TRBV28
abundance: .
len: 12
j_gene: TRBJ2-1
d_gene: .
CDR3nt: TGTGCCAGCAGTACTGTAAGTGATGAGCAGTTCTTC
CDR3aa: CASSTVSDEQFF

v_gene: TRBV9
abundance: .
len: 13
j_gene: TRBJ1-2
d_gene: .
CDR3nt: TGTGCCAGCAGCGTCGACAGTTTTGGTGGCTACACCTTC
CDR3aa: CASSVDSFGGYTF

v_gene: TRBV28
abundance: once
len: 15
j_gene: TRBJ2-1
d_gene: TRBD1
CDR3nt: TGTGCCAGCAGTTTAGGCAGGGGGCCCTACAATGAGCAGTTCTTC
CDR3aa: CASSLGRGPYNEQFF

v_gene: TRBV9
abundance: few
len: 16
j_gene: TRBJ1-4
d_gene: .
CDR3nt: TGTGCCAGCAGCGTCCAATCGACAGTCAGCTATGGGGAACTGTTTTTT
CDR3aa: CASSVQSTVSYGELFF

v_gene: TRBV5-4
abundance: once
len: 15
j_gene: TRBJ1-1
d_gene: TRBD1
CDR3nt: TGTGCCAGCAGCTTGGATCAGACAGGGGACACTGAAGCTTTCTTT
CDR3aa: CASSLDQTGDTEAFF

v_gene: TRBV28
abundance: .
len: 15
j_gene: TRBJ1-2
d_gene: TRBD1
CDR3nt: TGTGCCAGCAGTCGGCCGGGACAGGGAAACTATGGCTACACCTTC
CDR3aa: CASSRPGQGNYGYTF

v_gene: TRBV15
abundance: .
len: 19
j_gene: TRBJ2-3
d_gene: .
CDR3nt: TGTGCCACCAGCAGGAGCCCGACAGGAAGGGATGGGGCCACAGATACGCAGTATTTT
CDR3aa: CATSRSPTGRDGATDTQYF

v_gene: TRBV19
abundance: .
len: 15
j_gene: TRBJ1-1
d_gene: TRBD1
CDR3nt: TGTGCCAGTAGTTCAGACAGGGGGACGGGAACTGAAGCTTTCTTT
CDR3aa: CASSSDRGTGTEAFF

v_gene: TRBV2
abundance: .
len: 15
j_gene: TRBJ1-2
d_gene: TRBD1
CDR3nt: TGTGCCAGCAGTCTACTGGGGGGACAGGCCTATGGCTACACCTTC
CDR3aa: CASSLLGGQAYGYTF

v_gene: TRBV6-1
abundance: .
len: 12
j_gene: TRBJ1-1
d_gene: .
CDR3nt: TGTGCCAGCACTCTGGACAGTTTCGCAGCTTTCTTT
CDR3aa: CASTLDSFAAFF

v_gene: TRBV6-4
abundance: .
len: 14
j_gene: TRBJ2-5
d_gene: .
CDR3nt: TGTGCCAGCAGTCCGGGCCGCGGAGGGGAGACCCAGTACTTC
CDR3aa: CASSPGRGGETQYF